The present entry profiles one TCR beta chain with its context. This clonotype was recorded at least ten times. Its antigen target is currently unknown. No base quality information exists; no much larger clone differs at one position. This sample is drawn from a study of CD8 T cells in ankylosing spondylitis (TCRdb year 2017). Background on the whole study: To find TCR variants linked to disease, the study profiled T cell receptor beta repertoires in ankylosing spondylitis patients and healthy donors. The full study cohort comprised 25 ankylosing spondylitis patients and roughly 100 healthy donors. Samples of peripheral blood were taken, and for ankylosing spondylitis patients, synovial fluid was collected as well. Paper-wide results and their limitations: Some of the motif variants had been reported before in the synovial fluid and blood of reactive arthritis patients, a finding that suggests common disease-initiation mechanisms. The disease-linked clones were reported to be significantly enriched in matched synovial fluid samples from ankylosing spondylitis patients. A TCR beta motif made up of about eight highly homologous amino acid variants appeared to be characteristic of blood from ankylosing spondylitis patients. The disease-linked clones had a CD8+ phenotype and were found at relatively low frequencies in peripheral blood.

The CDR3 goes from the cysteine to the phenylalanine over 14 residues. Left in the record is the CDR3 DNA by itself, 42 bases read in frame from the first base. Here V drops 3 bases and J drops 6 bases, and the junction holds 8 bases not matched to any gene. The germline V gene specifies MNHEY as CDR1 and SVGAGI as CDR2. TCRdb shows the sequencer as Illumina HiSeq 2500. TCR beta libraries were prepared by quantitative 5'-RACE with molecular barcodes. From the authors' description of their analysis: To identify disease-linked TCR variants, a new computational method was used, one built on a probabilistic model of VDJ rearrangement. The raw public data were reprocessed by TCRdb itself: fastp quality trimming at Q25, MiXCR clonotype calling, in-frame beta chains only. Entries are consolidated by CDR3 protein sequence, retaining the most common genes and DNA. The V and J calls here are based on TCRdb, not the publication. The sample yields hundreds of thousands of distinct CDR3 sequences; about 11% were counted once. About 0.5% of the sample rests with the top ten.

Sequenced sample: blood, either unsorted or a sorted T cell fraction (not recorded which). The sequence links TRBV6-5 to TRBJ2-7; TRBD2 lines up with 7 middle nucleotides. This TCR came from a male donor with ankylosing spondylitis. Here is the DNA: TGTGCCAGCAGTTATCTCGGGGGGTCAAGCGAGCAGTACTTC. Its protein product is CASSYLGGSSEQYF.